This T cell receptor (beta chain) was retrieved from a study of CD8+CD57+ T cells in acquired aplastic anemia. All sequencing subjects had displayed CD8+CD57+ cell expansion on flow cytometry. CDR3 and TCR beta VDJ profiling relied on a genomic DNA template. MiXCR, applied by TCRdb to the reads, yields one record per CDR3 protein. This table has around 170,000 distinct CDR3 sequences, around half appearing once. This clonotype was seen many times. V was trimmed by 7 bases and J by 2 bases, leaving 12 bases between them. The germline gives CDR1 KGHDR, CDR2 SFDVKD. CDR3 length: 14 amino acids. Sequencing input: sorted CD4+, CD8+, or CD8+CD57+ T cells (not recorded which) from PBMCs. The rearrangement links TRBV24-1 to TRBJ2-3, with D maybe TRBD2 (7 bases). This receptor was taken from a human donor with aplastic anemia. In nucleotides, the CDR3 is TGTGCCACCAGCCGACGGGGGGCCACAGATACGCAGTATTTT. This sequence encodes CATSRRGATDTQYF.